The 26 T cell receptor beta chains presented below share a single source sample, sequenced in a study of CD8 T cells in Susac syndrome. Reverse transcription used about 0.45 to 1 ug RNA and random hexamers. From the immunoSEQ multiplex PCR reads, TCRdb called clonotypes with MiXCR, one entry per CDR3 protein. The sample holds 150,000 to 180,000 distinct CDR3 sequences, 95% seen once. The sample taken for sequencing was CD4+ T cells from PBMCs. The source of these receptors is a human donor with Susac syndrome.

The CDR3 nucleotides are TGCGCCAGCAGCCAAGATCTCAGCGGGGGGACATTCACCGGGGAGCTGTTTTTT. Protein: CASSQDLSGGTFTGELFF. The chain links TRBV4-1 to TRBJ2-2; 9 bases map to TRBD2. The germline V gene encodes CDR1 MGHRA and CDR2 YSYEKL. Trimming took 0 bases from V and 4 from J; bases not matched to a gene: 9. This CDR3 spans 18 amino acids.

The rearrangement links TRBV6-1 to TRBJ2-3, with 10 bases that match TRBD2. The CDR3 spans 16 residues. Trimming took 0 bases from V and 4 from J; bases not matched to a gene: 4. Germline lookup yields CDR1 MNHNS and CDR2 SASEGT. The CDR3 sequence: CASSEAGLAGADTQYF. The CDR3 DNA reads TGTGCCAGCAGTGAAGCTGGGCTAGCGGGAGCAGATACGCAGTATTTT.

This clonotype was counted a single time. The gene calls are TRBV12-3 or TRBV12-4 and TRBJ1-5; no reliable D call. The CDR3 contains 12 residues. The V end was cut by 1 base, the J end by 7 bases, with 5 bases between. CDR3 in amino acids: CASSLEYQPQHF. CDR3 nucleotide sequence: TGTGCCAGCAGTTTAGAGTACCAGCCCCAGCATTTT.

The CDR3, as DNA: TGTGCCAGCAGCCCCATCCCTTTAAACTTGGGAGGGACCCAGTACTTC. Its translation: CASSPIPLNLGGTQYF. The V call is TRBV12-3 or TRBV12-4, the J call TRBJ2-5; weak D call: TRBD2 (6 bases). CDR3 length: 16 residues. Trimming removed 6 bases at V and 7 bases at J, with 24 bases between.

The chain recombines TRBV2 with TRBJ1-5; unclear D gene. Trimming cost V 8 bases and J 0 bases, with 8 bases left between them. This CDR3 contains 13 residues. CDR1 is SNHLY, CDR2 FYNNEI, per germline. CDR3: CASQRNSNQPQHF. The CDR3 DNA sequence: TGTGCCAGCCAGCGGAATAGCAATCAGCCCCAGCATTTT.

The chain recombines TRBV3-1 with TRBJ2-7; perhaps TRBD1 as D (5 bases). Germline loops: CDR1 LGHDT, CDR2 YNNKEL (reference sequence). Trimming removed 0 bases at V and 5 bases at J, with 11 bases between. The CDR3 runs to 14 residues. This CDR3 is CASSQEVKGNEQYF. The DNA for the CDR3 is TGTGCCAGCAGCCAAGAAGTTAAGGGGAACGAGCAGTACTTC.

This rearrangement joins TRBV9 to TRBJ1-2; 9 bases match TRBD1. The CDR3 sequence is 15 residues long. Trimming cost V 1 base and J 8 bases; bases outside gene matches: 9. Germline V lookup: CDR1 SGDLS, CDR2 YYNGEE. The CDR3 DNA reads TGTGCCAGCAGCGTATCCGGGACAGGGATCGGAGGCTACACCTTC. Encoded protein: CASSVSGTGIGGYTF.

V and J are TRBV15 and TRBJ1-4, with a weak D call TRBD1 (6 bases). CDR1 and CDR2 from the germline V gene are LNHNV and YYDKDF (reference sequence). CDR3 length: 13 amino acids. V was pared by 7 bases and J by 8 bases, with 14 bases between. The CDR3 nucleotides read TGTGCCACCACGCTCGGGGGCCGGGAAAAACTGTTTTTT. Residues: CATTLGGREKLFF.

This chain uses TRBV4-3 with TRBJ2-3, with D uncertain. From germline, CDR1 is LGHNA and CDR2 YSLEER. The CDR3 spans 15 residues. Trimming removed 1 base from V and 0 bases from J, with 8 bases in between. CDR3 sequence: CASSQGVWSTDTQYF. As DNA, the CDR3 is TGCGCCAGCAGCCAAGGCGTTTGGAGCACAGATACGCAGTATTTT.

The chain carries TRBV29-1 and TRBJ1-2; D unclear. This CDR3 spans 9 amino acids. Germline CDR1 reads SQVTM; CDR2 reads ANQGSEA. With 4 bases removed from V and 7 bases from J, the gap between germline ends came to 4 bases. CDR3 DNA: TGCAGCGTTGGGATTGGCTACACCTTC. Its translation is CSVGIGYTF. The variable domain in full, completed from reference TRBV29-1 and TRBJ1-2, reads SAVISQKPSRDICQRGTSLTIQCQVDSQVTMMFWYRQQPGQSLTLIATANQGSEATYESGFVIDKFPISRPNLTFSTLTVSNMSPEDSSIYLCSVGIGYTFGSGTRLTVV.

The CDR3 DNA reads TGCGCCAGCAGCTTGAGGCAGGGAAGCTCCTACAATGAGCAGTTCTTC. Translated: CASSLRQGSSYNEQFF. The genes are TRBV5-1 and TRBJ2-1, with TRBD1 as a possible D gene (5 bases). Per germline, CDR1 SGHRS and CDR2 YFSETQ. This CDR3 has 16 amino acids. V shed 1 base and J shed 0 bases, with 11 bases lying between them.

The gene calls are TRBV11-1 and TRBJ2-2; perhaps D is TRBD1 or TRBD2 (5 bases each). The CDR3 runs to 17 residues. Germline values: CDR1 SGHAT, CDR2 FQDESV (reference sequence). V shed 10 bases and J shed 4 bases, with 25 bases lying between them. The CDR3 is CATEGETGFQLTGELFF. CDR3 in DNA: TGTGCCACCGAAGGGGAAACGGGGTTTCAACTCACCGGGGAGCTGTTTTTT.

This clonotype appeared a single time. The rearrangement uses TRBV5-4 and TRBJ1-1, with TRBD1 matching over 8 bases. Per germline, CDR1 SGHNT and CDR2 YYREEE (reference sequence). This CDR3 contains 14 residues. V was clipped by 3 bases and J by 4 bases; unmatched bases: 5. The CDR3 spells CASSSGGAITEAFF. CDR3 nucleotides: TGTGCCAGCAGCTCAGGGGGCGCGATCACTGAAGCTTTCTTT.

The genes are TRBV29-1 and TRBJ2-5, with a possible D match to TRBD2 (5 bases). Germline V CDR1 and CDR2: SQVTM, ANQGSEA. V lost 0 bases, J lost 5 bases, and 7 bases lay in between. The CDR3 extends over 12 amino acids. As DNA, the CDR3 is TGCAGCGTTGAAGAGACGGGGGAGACCCAGTACTTC. Encoded protein: CSVEETGETQYF.

The rearrangement joins TRBV5-1 to TRBJ1-5; possible D gene TRBD1, 6 bases. V shed 2 bases and J shed 7 bases, with 16 bases lying between them. Germline loops: CDR1 SGHRS, CDR2 YFSETQ. The CDR3 runs 15 residues. CDR3: CASSLVPAGDQPQHF. CDR3 sequence (DNA): TGCGCCAGCAGCTTAGTGCCGGCAGGGGACCAGCCCCAGCATTTT.

This chain links TRBV6-5 with TRBJ2-7; D remains ambiguous. The germline CDR1 and CDR2 sequences are MNHEY and SVGAGI. This CDR3 contains 12 residues. Trimming took 8 bases from V and 2 from J, leaving 10 bases between them. In DNA, the CDR3 is TGTGCCAGCGTCTCCCATACCTACGAGCAGTACTTC. Translating it yields CASVSHTYEQYF.

The V and J genes are TRBV2 and TRBJ2-3, with a possible D match to TRBD1 (5 bases). Germline V gene data show CDR1 as SNHLY and CDR2 as FYNNEI. The ends were cut back, 7 bases at V and 0 bases at J, with 11 bases in the middle. CDR3 size: 14 residues. The CDR3 reads CASNQGTSTDTQYF. The CDR3 DNA follows: TGTGCCAGCAACCAGGGAACTAGCACAGATACGCAGTATTTT.

The chain links TRBV7-2 to TRBJ2-7; 8 bases match TRBD1. CDR1 is SGHTA, CDR2 FQGNSA, per germline. This CDR3 is 14 amino acids long. V lost 1 base and J lost 4; bases outside the gene matches: 3. CDR3 region: CASSLGRTGYEQYF. The CDR3 DNA is TGTGCCAGCAGCTTAGGCCGGACAGGGTACGAGCAGTACTTC.

V and J are TRBV18 and TRBJ2-1; weak D call: TRBD2 (6 bases). The germline V and J ends were trimmed by 6 bases and 5 bases, with 17 bases remaining between them. This CDR3 region has 15 residues. The germline gives CDR1 KGHSH, CDR2 LQKENI. The CDR3 DNA reads TGTGCCAGCTCCCTACCGCGGGGAGGAAACAATGAGCAGTTCTTC. Translation: CASSLPRGGNNEQFF.

This chain connects TRBV29-1 to TRBJ1-2; D call uncertain. Trimming cost V 5 bases and J 3 bases, with 16 bases left between them. The CDR3 contains 14 residues. CDR1 is SQVTM and CDR2 is ANQGSEA in the germline V gene. The chain's CDR3 is CSVTTGRIYYGYTF. CDR3 sequence (DNA): TGCAGCGTTACTACCGGACGGATTTACTATGGCTACACCTTC. Together with reference TRBV29-1 and TRBJ1-2, the CDR3 gives the full variable domain: SAVISQKPSRDICQRGTSLTIQCQVDSQVTMMFWYRQQPGQSLTLIATANQGSEATYESGFVIDKFPISRPNLTFSTLTVSNMSPEDSSIYLCSVTTGRIYYGYTFGSGTRLTVV.

This clonotype has just one count. This chain connects TRBV5-4 to TRBJ2-5, with D perhaps assigned TRBD1 or TRBD2 (5 bases each). Germline V gives CDR1 SGHNT, CDR2 YYREEE (reference sequence). Trimming took off 1 base at V and 5 bases at J, with 12 bases between the two ends. This CDR3 has 14 amino acids. CDR3 nucleotides: TGTGCCAGCAGCTTGCGGCAGGGCGGGGAGACCCAGTACTTC. The encoded protein is CASSLRQGGETQYF.

The gene calls are TRBV12-3 or TRBV12-4 and TRBJ1-2; D is ambiguous. V was clipped by 4 bases and J by 5 bases, with 8 bases between them. The CDR3 runs to 12 residues. CDR3 bases: TGTGCCAGCAGTTATGAGGGTTATGGCTACACCTTC. This sequence encodes CASSYEGYGYTF.

The rearrangement joins TRBV9 to TRBJ1-2, with a tentative D call TRBD1 (6 bases). CDR3 length: 13 amino acids. The V gene lost 0 bases and the J gene lost 7 bases, with 10 bases spanning the gap. The V gene's germline CDR1 is SGDLS and CDR2 YYNGEE. In DNA form, the CDR3 reads TGTGCCAGCAGCGTAGACAGGGTTCGTGGCTACACCTTC. Its protein product is CASSVDRVRGYTF.

The chain uses TRBV20-1 and TRBJ2-7; a weak D match, TRBD2 (5 bases). The length of the CDR3 is 12 residues. Trimming removed 5 bases from V and 1 base from J, with 9 bases in between. Germline V gives CDR1 DFQATT, CDR2 SNEGSKA (reference sequence). The CDR3, as DNA: TGCAGTGCTGGAGGATCTTCCTACGAGCAGTACTTC. It yields the protein CSAGGSSYEQYF.

The chain carries TRBV20-1 and TRBJ2-3; D gene unclear. The CDR3 is made up of 13 amino acids. V was clipped by 1 base and J by 4 bases, with 9 bases between them. The germline CDR1 and CDR2 sequences are DFQATT and SNEGSKA (reference sequence). This CDR3 is CSARVSRADTQYF. CDR3 in DNA: TGCAGTGCTAGAGTCTCAAGGGCAGATACGCAGTATTTT.

The genes are TRBV20-1 and TRBJ2-1, with a possible D match to TRBD1 (6 bases). The CDR3 sequence is 13 residues long. Germline CDR1 DFQATT, CDR2 SNEGSKA (reference sequence). V lost 5 bases to trimming and J lost 6 bases, with 14 bases between them. The CDR3 coding sequence is TGCAGTGCTCTGGTACAGGGAGTCAATGAGCAGTTCTTC. Its translation: CSALVQGVNEQFF.